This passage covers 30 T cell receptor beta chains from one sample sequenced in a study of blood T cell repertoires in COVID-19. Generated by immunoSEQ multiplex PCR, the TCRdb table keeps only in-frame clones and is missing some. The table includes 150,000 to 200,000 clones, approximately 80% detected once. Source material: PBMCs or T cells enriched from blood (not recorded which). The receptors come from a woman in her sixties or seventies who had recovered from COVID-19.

CDR3 bases: TGTGCCAGCAGCTGGGCGCGCTTCGCCAATGAAAAACTGTTTTTT. Translating gives CASSWARFANEKLFF. The rearrangement links TRBV5-8 to TRBJ1-4; D is unclear. The CDR3 has 15 amino acids. CDR1 and CDR2 (germline): SGHTS, YDEGEE. V lost 3 bases and J 5 bases, leaving 14 bases between the germline ends.

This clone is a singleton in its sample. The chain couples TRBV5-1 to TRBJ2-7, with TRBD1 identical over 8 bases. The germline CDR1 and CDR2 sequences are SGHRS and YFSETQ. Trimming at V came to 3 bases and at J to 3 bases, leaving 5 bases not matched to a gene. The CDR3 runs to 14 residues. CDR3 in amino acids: CASSYGTGGYEQYF. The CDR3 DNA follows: TGCGCCAGCAGCTATGGGACAGGAGGCTACGAGCAGTACTTC.

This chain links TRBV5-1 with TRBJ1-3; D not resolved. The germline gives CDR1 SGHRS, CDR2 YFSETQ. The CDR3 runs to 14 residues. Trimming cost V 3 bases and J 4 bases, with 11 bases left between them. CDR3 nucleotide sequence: TGCGCCAGCAGCTCCGCGCTCGAAGGAAACACCATATATTTT. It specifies CASSSALEGNTIYF.

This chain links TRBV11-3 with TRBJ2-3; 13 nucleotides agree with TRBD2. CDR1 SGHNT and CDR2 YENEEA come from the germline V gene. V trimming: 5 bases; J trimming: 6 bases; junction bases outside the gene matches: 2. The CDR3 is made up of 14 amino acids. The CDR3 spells CASSRTSGSDTQYF. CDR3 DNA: TGTGCCAGCAGCCGGACTAGCGGGAGCGATACGCAGTATTTT.

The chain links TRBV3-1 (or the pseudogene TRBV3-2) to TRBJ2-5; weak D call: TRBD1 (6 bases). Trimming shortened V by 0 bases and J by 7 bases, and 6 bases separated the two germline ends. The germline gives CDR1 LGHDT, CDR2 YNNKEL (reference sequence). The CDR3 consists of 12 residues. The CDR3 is CASSQEGGTQYF. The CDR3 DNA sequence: TGTGCCAGCAGCCAAGAAGGGGGGACCCAGTACTTC.

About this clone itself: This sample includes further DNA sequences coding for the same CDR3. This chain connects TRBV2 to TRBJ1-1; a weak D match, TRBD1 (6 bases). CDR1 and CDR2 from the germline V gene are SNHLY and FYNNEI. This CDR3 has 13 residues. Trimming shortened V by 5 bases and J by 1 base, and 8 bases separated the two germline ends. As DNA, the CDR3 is TGTGCCAGCAGTACGGACAGGAACACTGAAGCTTTCTTT. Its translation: CASSTDRNTEAFF.

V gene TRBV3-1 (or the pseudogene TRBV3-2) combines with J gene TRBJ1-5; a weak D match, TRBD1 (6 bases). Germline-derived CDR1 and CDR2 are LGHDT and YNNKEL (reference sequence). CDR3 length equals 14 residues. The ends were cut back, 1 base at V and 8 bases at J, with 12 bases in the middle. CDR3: CASSQGGGAEPQHF. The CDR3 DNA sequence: TGTGCCAGCAGCCAAGGTGGGGGGGCAGAGCCCCAGCATTTT.

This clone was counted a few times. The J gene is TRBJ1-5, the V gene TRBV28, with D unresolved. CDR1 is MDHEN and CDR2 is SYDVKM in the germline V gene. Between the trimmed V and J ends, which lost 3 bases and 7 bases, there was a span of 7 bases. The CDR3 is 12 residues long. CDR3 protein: CASSLGGQPQHF. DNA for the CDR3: TGTGCCAGCAGTTTGGGAGGCCAGCCCCAGCATTTT.

The CDR3 DNA is TGTGCCACCGACCGGGAAAAACAGACTGAAGCTTTCTTT. As protein: CATDREKQTEAFF. The chain joins TRBV7-9 to TRBJ1-1; D unresolved. The V gene's germline CDR1 is SEHNR and CDR2 FQNEAQ (reference sequence). Trimming removed 10 bases at V and 5 bases at J, with 17 bases between. This CDR3 has 13 amino acids.

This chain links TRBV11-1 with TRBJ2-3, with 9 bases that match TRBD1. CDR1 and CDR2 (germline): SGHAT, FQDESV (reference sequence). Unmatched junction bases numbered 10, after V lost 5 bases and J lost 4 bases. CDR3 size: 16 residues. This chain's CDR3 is CASSTRTGESADTQYF. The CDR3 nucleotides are TGTGCCAGCAGCACCCGGACAGGGGAAAGCGCAGATACGCAGTATTTT. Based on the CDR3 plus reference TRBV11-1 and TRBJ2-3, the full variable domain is EAEVAQSPRYKITEKSQAVAFWCDPISGHATLYWYRQILGQGPELLVQFQDESVVDDSQLPKDRFSAERLKGVDSTLKIQPAELGDSAMYLCASSTRTGESADTQYFGPGTRLTVL.

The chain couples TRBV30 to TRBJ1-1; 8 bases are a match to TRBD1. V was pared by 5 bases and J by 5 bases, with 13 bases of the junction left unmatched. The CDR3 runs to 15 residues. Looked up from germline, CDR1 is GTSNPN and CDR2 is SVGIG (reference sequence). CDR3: CAWSLLGQGGTEAFF. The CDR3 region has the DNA TGTGCCTGGTCGCTCCTTGGACAGGGAGGGACTGAAGCTTTCTTT.

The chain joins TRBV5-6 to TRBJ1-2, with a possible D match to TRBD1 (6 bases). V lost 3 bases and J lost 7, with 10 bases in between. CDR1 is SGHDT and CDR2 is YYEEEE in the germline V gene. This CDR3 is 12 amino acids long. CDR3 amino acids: CASSYQGPGYTF. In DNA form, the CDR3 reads TGTGCCAGCAGCTACCAGGGGCCTGGCTACACCTTC.

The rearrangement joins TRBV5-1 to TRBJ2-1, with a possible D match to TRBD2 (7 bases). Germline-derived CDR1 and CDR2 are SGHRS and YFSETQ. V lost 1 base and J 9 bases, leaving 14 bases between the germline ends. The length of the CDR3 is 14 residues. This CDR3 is CASSLSGTPSEQFF. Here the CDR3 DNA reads TGCGCCAGCAGCTTGAGCGGGACACCGAGTGAGCAGTTCTTC. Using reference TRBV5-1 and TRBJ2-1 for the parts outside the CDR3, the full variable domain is KAGVTQTPRYLIKTRGQQVTLSCSPISGHRSVSWYQQTPGQGLQFLFEYFSETQRNKGNFPGRFSGRQFSNSRSEMNVSTLELGDSALYLCASSLSGTPSEQFFGPGTRLTVL.

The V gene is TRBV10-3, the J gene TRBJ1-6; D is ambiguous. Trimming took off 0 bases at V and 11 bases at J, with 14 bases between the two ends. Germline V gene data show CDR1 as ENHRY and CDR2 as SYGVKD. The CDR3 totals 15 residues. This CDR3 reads CAISESTLVSPPLHF. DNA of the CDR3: TGTGCCATCAGTGAGTCCACACTAGTATCGCCACCCCTCCACTTT.

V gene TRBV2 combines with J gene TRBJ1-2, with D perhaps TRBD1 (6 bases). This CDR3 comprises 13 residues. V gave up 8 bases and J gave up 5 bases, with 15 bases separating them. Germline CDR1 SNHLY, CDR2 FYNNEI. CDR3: CASFIQGGYGYTF. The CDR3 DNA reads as TGTGCCAGCTTCATACAAGGGGGATATGGCTACACCTTC.

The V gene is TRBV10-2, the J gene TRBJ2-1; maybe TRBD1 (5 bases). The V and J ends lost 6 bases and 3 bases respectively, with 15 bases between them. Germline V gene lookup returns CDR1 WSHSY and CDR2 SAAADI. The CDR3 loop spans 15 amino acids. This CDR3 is CASRKGRNGYNEQFF. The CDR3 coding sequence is TGCGCCAGCAGGAAGGGGCGAAATGGCTACAATGAGCAGTTCTTC.

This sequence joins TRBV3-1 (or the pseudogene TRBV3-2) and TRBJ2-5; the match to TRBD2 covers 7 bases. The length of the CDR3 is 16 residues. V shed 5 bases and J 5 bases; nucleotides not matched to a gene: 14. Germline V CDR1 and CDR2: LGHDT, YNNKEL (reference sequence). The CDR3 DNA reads TGTGCCAGCAGCAGCCGCGGGGCGGGAGCTGAGGAGACCCAGTACTTC. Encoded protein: CASSSRGAGAEETQYF.

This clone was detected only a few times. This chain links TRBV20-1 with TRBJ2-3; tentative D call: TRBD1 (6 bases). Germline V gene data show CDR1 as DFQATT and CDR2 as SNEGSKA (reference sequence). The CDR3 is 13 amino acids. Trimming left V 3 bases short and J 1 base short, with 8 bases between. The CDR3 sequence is CSASRQGTDTQYF. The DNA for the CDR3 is TGCAGTGCTAGTAGACAGGGCACAGATACGCAGTATTTT.

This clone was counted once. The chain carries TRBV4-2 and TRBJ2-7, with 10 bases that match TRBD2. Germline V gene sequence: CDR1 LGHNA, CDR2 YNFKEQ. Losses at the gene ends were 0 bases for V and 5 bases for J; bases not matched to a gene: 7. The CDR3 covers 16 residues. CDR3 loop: CASSQDITLAGDEQYF. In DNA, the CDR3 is TGTGCCAGCAGCCAAGACATTACGCTAGCGGGAGACGAGCAGTACTTC.

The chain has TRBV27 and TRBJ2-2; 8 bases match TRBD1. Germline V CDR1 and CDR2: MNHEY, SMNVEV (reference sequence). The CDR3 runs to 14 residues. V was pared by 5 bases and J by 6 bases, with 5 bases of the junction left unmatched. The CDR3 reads CASSLQGASGELFF. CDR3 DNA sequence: TGTGCCAGCAGTCTTCAGGGGGCGTCCGGGGAGCTGTTTTTT.

The chain's CDR3 is CAISDTSGIEAFF. Here the CDR3 DNA reads TGTGCCATCAGTGATACCTCAGGGATAGAAGCTTTCTTT. V usage is TRBV10-3 and J usage is TRBJ1-1; possible D gene TRBD1, 5 bases. V was shortened by 3 bases and J by 8 bases, with 13 bases between the two germline ends. CDR3 length: 13 residues. Germline V gene data show CDR1 as ENHRY and CDR2 as SYGVKD.

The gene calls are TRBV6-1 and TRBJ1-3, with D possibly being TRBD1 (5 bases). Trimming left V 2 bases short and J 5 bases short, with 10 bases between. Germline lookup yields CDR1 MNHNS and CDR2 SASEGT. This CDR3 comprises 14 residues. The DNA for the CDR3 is TGTGCCAGCAGTGAATTGTCAGGGAGAAACACCATATATTTT. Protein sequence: CASSELSGRNTIYF.

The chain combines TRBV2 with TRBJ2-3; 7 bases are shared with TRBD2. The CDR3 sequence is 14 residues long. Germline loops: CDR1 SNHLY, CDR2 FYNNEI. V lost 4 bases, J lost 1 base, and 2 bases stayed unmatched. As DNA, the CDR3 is TGTGCCAGCAGTGTCCTAGCGGGCACAGATACGCAGTATTTT. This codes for CASSVLAGTDTQYF.

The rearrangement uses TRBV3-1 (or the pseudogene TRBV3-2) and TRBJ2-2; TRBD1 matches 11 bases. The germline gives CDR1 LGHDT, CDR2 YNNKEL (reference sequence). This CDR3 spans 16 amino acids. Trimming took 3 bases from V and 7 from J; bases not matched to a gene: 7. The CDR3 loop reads CASSQGRTGGLGELFF. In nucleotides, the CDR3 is TGTGCCAGCAGCCAGGGGAGGACAGGGGGCCTCGGGGAGCTGTTTTTT.

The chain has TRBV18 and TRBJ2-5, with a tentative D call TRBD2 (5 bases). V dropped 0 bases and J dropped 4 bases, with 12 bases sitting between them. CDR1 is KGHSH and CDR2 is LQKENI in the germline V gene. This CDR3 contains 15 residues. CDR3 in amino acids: CASSPPWRRRETQYF. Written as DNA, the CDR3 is TGTGCCAGCTCACCACCGTGGAGGCGAAGAGAGACCCAGTACTTC.

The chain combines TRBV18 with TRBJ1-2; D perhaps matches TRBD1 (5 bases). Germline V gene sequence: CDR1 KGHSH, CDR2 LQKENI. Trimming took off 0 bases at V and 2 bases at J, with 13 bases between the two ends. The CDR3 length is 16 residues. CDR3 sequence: CASSPPKTGGNYGYTF. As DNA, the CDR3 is TGTGCCAGCTCACCACCGAAAACGGGGGGAAACTATGGCTACACCTTC.

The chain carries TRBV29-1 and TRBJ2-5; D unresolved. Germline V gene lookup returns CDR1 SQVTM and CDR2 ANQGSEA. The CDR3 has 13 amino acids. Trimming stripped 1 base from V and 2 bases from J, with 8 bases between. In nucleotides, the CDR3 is TGCAGCGTTGAAGTCTCGGTACAAGAGACCCAGTACTTC. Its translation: CSVEVSVQETQYF.

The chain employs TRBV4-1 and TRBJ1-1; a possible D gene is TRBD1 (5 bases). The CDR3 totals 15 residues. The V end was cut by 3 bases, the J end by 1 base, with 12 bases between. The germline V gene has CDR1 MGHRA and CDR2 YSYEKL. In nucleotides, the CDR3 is TGCGCCAGCAGCCACAGGGCTGGCCGGAACACTGAAGCTTTCTTT. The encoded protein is CASSHRAGRNTEAFF.

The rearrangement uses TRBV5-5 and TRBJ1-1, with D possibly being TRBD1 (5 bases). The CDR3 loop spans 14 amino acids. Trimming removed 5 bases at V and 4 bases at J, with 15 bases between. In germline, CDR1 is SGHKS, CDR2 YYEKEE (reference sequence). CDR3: CASSLGGRSTEAFF. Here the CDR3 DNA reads TGTGCCAGCAGTCTGGGGGGTCGTTCCACTGAAGCTTTCTTT.

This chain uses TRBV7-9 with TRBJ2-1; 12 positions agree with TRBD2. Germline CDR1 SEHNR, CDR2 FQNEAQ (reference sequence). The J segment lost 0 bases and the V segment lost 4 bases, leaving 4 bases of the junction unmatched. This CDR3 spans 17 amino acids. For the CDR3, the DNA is TGTGCCAGCAGCTCAGCTAGCGGGAGGGGCTCCTACAATGAGCAGTTCTTC. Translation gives CASSSASGRGSYNEQFF.